A selection of T cell receptor beta chains follows, all from one sample in a study of CD8+CD57+ T cells in acquired aplastic anemia. TCRdb processed the reads anew with MiXCR; each CDR3 protein has one entry. The sample consists of a few hundred thousand distinct CDR3 sequences, about a third of them appearing once. The sequenced material came from sorted CD4+, CD8+, or CD8+CD57+ T cells (not recorded which) from PBMCs. These receptor sequences come from a human donor in good health, serving as a control. CDR3s include the opening cysteine and the closing phenylalanine or tryptophan. A D gene is named only where the DNA matches it firmly. A clone size is listed for some rows: how often the clone was seen (once, few, many), or a class if it is expanded.

J: TRBJ2-1; V: TRBV20-1; size: many; D: NA; CDR3: CSAPGRDYNEQFF; DNA: TGCAGTGCCCCAGGCCGGGACTACAATGAGCAGTTCTTC
J: TRBJ2-1; V: TRBV4-1; size: NA; D: NA; CDR3: CASSQAQSSYNEQFF; DNA: TGCGCCAGCAGCCAAGCGCAAAGCTCCTACAATGAGCAGTTCTTC
J: TRBJ1-3; V: TRBV7-9; size: NA; D: NA; CDR3: CASSLGRSGNTIYF; DNA: TGTGCCAGCAGCTTAGGCAGGTCTGGAAACACCATATATTTT
J: TRBJ2-7; V: TRBV10-3; size: many; D: TRBD1; CDR3: CATSPGQGSYEQYF; DNA: TGTGCCACTTCACCGGGACAGGGCTCCTACGAGCAGTACTTC
J: TRBJ1-1; V: TRBV6-4; size: many; D: TRBD1; CDR3: CASWDRLNTEAFF; DNA: TGTGCCAGCTGGGACAGGCTTAACACTGAAGCTTTCTTT
J: TRBJ2-7; V: TRBV7-2; size: many; D: NA; CDR3: CASSLFWSGASSYEQYF; DNA: TGTGCCAGCAGCTTATTCTGGTCGGGGGCTAGCTCCTACGAGCAGTACTTC
J: TRBJ2-7; V: TRBV12-3/TRBV12-4; size: many; D: TRBD1; CDR3: CASTQGDRTYEQYF; DNA: TGTGCCAGCACCCAAGGGGACAGGACCTACGAGCAGTACTTC
J: TRBJ2-3; V: TRBV7-8; size: many; D: TRBD1; CDR3: CASTRTGRTDTQYF; DNA: TGTGCCAGCACCAGGACAGGTCGGACAGATACGCAGTATTTT
J: TRBJ2-3; V: TRBV5-5; size: NA; D: TRBD1; CDR3: CASSLGQGAIDMQYF; DNA: TGTGCCAGCAGCTTGGGGCAGGGGGCTATAGATATGCAGTATTTT
J: TRBJ2-7; V: TRBV19; size: few; D: NA; CDR3: CASSIVLGHNYEQYF; DNA: TGTGCCAGTAGTATAGTTTTGGGACACAACTACGAGCAGTACTTC
J: TRBJ2-1; V: TRBV15; size: many; D: NA; CDR3: CATSKRGPLGSYNEQFF; DNA: TGTGCCACCAGTAAACGGGGTCCCTTAGGCTCCTACAATGAGCAGTTCTTC
J: TRBJ2-2; V: TRBV7-3; size: NA; D: NA; CDR3: CASCLDTGELFF; DNA: TGTGCCAGCTGCCTAGACACCGGGGAGCTGTTTTTT
J: TRBJ2-5; V: TRBV6-1; size: few; D: NA; CDR3: CATKGYFTETQYF; DNA: TGTGCCACCAAGGGGTACTTTACGGAGACCCAGTACTTC
J: TRBJ1-1; V: TRBV6-2/TRBV6-3; size: NA; D: NA; CDR3: CASSYSRWPEAFF; DNA: TGTGCCAGCAGTTACTCCAGATGGCCTGAAGCTTTCTTT
J: TRBJ2-3; V: TRBV12-3/TRBV12-4; size: NA; D: TRBD2; CDR3: CASSLSGLAGWWSTDTQYF; DNA: TGTGCCAGCAGTTTATCGGGACTAGCGGGGTGGTGGAGCACAGATACGCAGTATTTT
J: TRBJ2-7; V: TRBV7-2; size: many; D: NA; CDR3: CASSSQNSYEQYF; DNA: TGTGCCAGCAGCTCCCAAAATTCCTACGAGCAGTACTTC
J: TRBJ1-1; V: TRBV5-1; size: NA; D: NA; CDR3: CASSFGAGVWGWDTEAFF; DNA: TGCGCCAGCAGCTTCGGAGCGGGGGTCTGGGGATGGGACACTGAAGCTTTCTTT
J: TRBJ1-5; V: TRBV2; size: many; D: TRBD1; CDR3: CASSAGGGNQPQHF; DNA: TGTGCCAGCAGTGCAGGGGGCGGCAATCAGCCCCAGCATTTT
J: TRBJ2-1; V: TRBV20-1; size: many; D: TRBD2; CDR3: CSARNWGTSGYNEQFF; DNA: TGCAGTGCTAGAAACTGGGGCACTAGCGGGTACAATGAGCAGTTCTTC